This is a list of T cell receptor beta chains from one sample in a study of T cells in Graves' hyperthyroidism and ophthalmopathy. Each CDR3 protein is one row after TCRdb ran MiXCR on the multiplex PCR reads. The repertoire holds around 570,000 distinct CDR3 sequences, with 15% to 20% as singletons. The sequencing sample was made of blood. These receptors were collected from a man aged 40-49 years with Graves' ophthalmopathy. The CDR3 runs from the conserved cysteine through the conserved F or W.

cdr3_aa j_call cdr3_length v_call
CASSRGTSGGYEQYF TRBJ2-7 15 TRBV11-2
CASPSNTGELFF TRBJ2-2 12 TRBV19
CASSRPGEAFF TRBJ1-1 11 TRBV5-1
CASSFQGQLNYGYTF TRBJ1-2 15 TRBV7-2
CSARGRFTSGANVLTF TRBJ2-6 16 TRBV20-1
CASSYSIGGYTF TRBJ1-2 12 TRBV6-5
CASSLGPGGMDTQYF TRBJ2-3 15 TRBV11-2
CASSPTGGGTIYF TRBJ1-3 13 TRBV7-3
CASSEFRGGNQPQHF TRBJ1-5 15 TRBV18
CASSFGSGRTDTQYF TRBJ2-3 15 TRBV7-9
CASSVAGTSGGASLPDTQYF TRBJ2-3 20 TRBV9
CASSLTSGARPLHF TRBJ1-6 14 TRBV7-9
CASSSSGGEQETQYF TRBJ2-5 15 TRBV19
CASSLASSGGMGETQYF TRBJ2-5 17 TRBV7-6
CASSLERTGREQYF TRBJ2-7 14 TRBV11-2
CASSPRHISPLHF TRBJ1-6 13 TRBV19
CATRSYGSSSGANVLTF TRBJ2-6 17 TRBV27
CASSPSGRAQLFSYEQYF TRBJ2-7 18 TRBV5-1
CASSMRAGHPEAFF TRBJ1-1 14 TRBV19
CASSPTPGQGAFF TRBJ1-1 13 TRBV3-1
CASSLGSAGEGYNEQFF TRBJ2-1 17 TRBV7-8
CASSTSGGGPLTGELFF TRBJ2-2 17 TRBV12-3/TRBV12-4
CSALGFSADTDTQYF TRBJ2-3 15 TRBV20-1
CASSYLGTGYEQYF TRBJ2-7 14 TRBV6-5
CASSFSPGHTGELFF TRBJ2-2 15 TRBV12-3/TRBV12-4
CASSVAGGPADTQYF TRBJ2-3 15 TRBV4-1
CASSTRTSGGQYTGELFF TRBJ2-2 18 TRBV19
CASSKGTPGTDTQYF TRBJ2-3 15 TRBV11-2
CASSLGASGRVNEQFF TRBJ2-1 16 TRBV5-1
CASSRQAGGDWYEQYF TRBJ2-7 16 TRBV5-4
CASAAVIRGEQYF TRBJ2-7 13 TRBV14
CSARDPRLAGGKDTQYF TRBJ2-3 17 TRBV20-1
CASSSPTEGTEAFF TRBJ1-1 14 TRBV13